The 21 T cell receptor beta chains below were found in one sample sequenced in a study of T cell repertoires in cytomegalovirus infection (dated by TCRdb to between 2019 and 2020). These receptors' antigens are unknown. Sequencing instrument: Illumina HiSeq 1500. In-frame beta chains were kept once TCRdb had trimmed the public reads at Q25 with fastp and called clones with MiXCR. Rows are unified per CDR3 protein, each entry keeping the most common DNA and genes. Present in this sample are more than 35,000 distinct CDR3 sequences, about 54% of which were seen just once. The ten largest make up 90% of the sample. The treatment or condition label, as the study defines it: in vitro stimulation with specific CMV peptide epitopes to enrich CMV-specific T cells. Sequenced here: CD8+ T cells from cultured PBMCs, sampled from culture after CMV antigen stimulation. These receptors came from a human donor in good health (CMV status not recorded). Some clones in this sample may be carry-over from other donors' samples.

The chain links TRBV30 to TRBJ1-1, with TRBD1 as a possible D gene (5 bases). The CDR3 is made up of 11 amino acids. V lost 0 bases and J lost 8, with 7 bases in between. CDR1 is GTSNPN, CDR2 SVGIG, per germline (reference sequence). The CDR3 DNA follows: TGTGCCTGGAGTGTAGGGGAGGAAGCTTTCTTT. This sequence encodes CAWSVGEEAFF.

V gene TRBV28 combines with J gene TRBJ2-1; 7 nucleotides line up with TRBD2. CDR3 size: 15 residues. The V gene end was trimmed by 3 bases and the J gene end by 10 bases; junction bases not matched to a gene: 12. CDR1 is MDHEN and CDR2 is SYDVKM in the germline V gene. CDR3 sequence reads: CASSFSAGEIEEQFF. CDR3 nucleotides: TGTGCCAGCAGTTTTAGCGCGGGAGAAATAGAGGAGCAGTTCTTC.

The CDR3 protein is CASSIRTAGLANYGYTF. CDR3 DNA sequence: TGTGCCAGTAGTATTAGGACAGCCGGCCTCGCTAACTATGGCTACACCTTC. The chain uses TRBV19 and TRBJ1-2; possible D gene TRBD1, 6 bases. V was cut by 3 bases and J by 0 bases, with 17 bases left in between. This CDR3 contains 17 residues. Germline CDR1 LNHDA, CDR2 SQIVND (reference sequence).

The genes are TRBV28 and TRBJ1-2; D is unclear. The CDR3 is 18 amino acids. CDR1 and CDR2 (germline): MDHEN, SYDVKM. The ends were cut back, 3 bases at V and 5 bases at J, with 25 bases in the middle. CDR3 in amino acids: CASSFNRLVGESVYGYTF. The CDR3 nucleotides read TGTGCCAGCAGTTTCAATAGACTCGTTGGGGAAAGTGTATATGGCTACACCTTC.

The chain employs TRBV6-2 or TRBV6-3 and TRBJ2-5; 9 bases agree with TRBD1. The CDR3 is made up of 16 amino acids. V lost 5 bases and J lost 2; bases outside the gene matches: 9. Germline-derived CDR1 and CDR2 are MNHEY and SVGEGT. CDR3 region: CASSPDRGVGQETQYF. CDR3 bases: TGTGCCAGCAGTCCGGACAGGGGAGTAGGGCAAGAGACCCAGTACTTC.

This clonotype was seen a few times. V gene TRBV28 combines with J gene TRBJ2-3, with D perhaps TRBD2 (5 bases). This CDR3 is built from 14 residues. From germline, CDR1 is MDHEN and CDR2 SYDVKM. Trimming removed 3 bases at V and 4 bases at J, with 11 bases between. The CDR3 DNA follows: TGTGCCAGCAGTTTGAGGGTTGCCCCAGATACGCAGTATTTT. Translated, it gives CASSLRVAPDTQYF.

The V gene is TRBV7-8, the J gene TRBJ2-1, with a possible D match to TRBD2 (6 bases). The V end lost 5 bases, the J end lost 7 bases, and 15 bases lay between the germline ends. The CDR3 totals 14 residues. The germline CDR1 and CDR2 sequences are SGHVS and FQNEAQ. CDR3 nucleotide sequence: TGTGCCAGCAGCCCCCCGGGGGTGGTAAATGAGCAGTTCTTC. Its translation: CASSPPGVVNEQFF.

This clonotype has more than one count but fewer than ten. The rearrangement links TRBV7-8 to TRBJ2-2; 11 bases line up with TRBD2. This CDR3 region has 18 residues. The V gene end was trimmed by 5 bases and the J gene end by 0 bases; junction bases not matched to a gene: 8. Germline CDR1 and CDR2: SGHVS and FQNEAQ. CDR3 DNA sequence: TGTGCCAGCAGCGCTACACTAGCGGGGGCCGCGAACACCGGGGAGCTGTTTTTT. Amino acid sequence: CASSATLAGAANTGELFF.

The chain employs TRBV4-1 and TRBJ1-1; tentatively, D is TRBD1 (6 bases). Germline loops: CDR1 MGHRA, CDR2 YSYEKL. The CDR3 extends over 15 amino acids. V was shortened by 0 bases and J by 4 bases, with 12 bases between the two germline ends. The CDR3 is CASSQDPGQSTEAFF. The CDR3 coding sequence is TGCGCCAGCAGCCAAGACCCGGGACAAAGCACTGAAGCTTTCTTT.

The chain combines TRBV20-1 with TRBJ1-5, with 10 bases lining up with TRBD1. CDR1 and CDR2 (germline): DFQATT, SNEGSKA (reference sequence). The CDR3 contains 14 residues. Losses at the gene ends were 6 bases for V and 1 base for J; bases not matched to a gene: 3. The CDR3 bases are TGCAGTGCCCTGACAGGGGGCAGCAATCAGCCCCAGCATTTT. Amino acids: CSALTGGSNQPQHF.

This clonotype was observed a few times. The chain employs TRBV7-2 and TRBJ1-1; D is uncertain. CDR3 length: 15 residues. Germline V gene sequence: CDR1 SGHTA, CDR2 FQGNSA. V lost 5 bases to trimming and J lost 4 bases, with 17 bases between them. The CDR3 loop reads CASSTRVGLLTEAFF. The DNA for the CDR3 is TGTGCCAGCAGCACCAGAGTAGGGCTTCTCACTGAAGCTTTCTTT.

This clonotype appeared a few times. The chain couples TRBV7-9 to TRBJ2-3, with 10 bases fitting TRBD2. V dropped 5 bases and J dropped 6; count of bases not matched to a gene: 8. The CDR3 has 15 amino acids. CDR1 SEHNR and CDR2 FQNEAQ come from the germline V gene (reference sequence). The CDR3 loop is CASSQGLATVDTQYF. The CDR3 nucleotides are TGTGCCAGCAGCCAGGGACTAGCGACCGTGGATACGCAGTATTTT.

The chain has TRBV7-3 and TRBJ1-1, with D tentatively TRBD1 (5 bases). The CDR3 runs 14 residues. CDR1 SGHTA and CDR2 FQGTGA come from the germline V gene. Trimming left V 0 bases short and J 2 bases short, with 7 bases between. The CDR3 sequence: CASSLTGGNTEAFF. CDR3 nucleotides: TGTGCCAGCAGCTTAACTGGGGGAAACACTGAAGCTTTCTTT.

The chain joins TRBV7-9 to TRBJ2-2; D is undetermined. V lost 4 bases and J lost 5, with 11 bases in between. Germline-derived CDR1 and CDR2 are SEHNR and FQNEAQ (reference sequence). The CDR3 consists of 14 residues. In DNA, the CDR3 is TGTGCCAGCAGCTCTGGCTGGCGAACCGGGGAGCTGTTTTTT. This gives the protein CASSSGWRTGELFF.

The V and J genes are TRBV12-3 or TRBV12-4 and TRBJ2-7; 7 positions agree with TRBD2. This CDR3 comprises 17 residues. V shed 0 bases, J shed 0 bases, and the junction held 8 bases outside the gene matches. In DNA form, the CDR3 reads TGTGCCAGCAGTTTAGCCCCCCGGCGGGGGTACTCCTACGAGCAGTACTTC. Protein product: CASSLAPRRGYSYEQYF.

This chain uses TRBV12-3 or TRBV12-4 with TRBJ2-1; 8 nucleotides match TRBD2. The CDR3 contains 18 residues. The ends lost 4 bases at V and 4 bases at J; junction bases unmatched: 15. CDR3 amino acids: CASSSSTSGTRPYNEQFF. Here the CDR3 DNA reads TGTGCCAGCAGTTCCTCCACCTCAGGGACTAGGCCTTACAATGAGCAGTTCTTC.

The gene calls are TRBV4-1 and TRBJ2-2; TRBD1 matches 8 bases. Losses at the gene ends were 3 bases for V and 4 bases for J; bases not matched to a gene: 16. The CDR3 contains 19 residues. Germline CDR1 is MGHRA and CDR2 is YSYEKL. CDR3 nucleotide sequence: TGCGCCAGCAGCCAGGAAGACAGGGGTGAAGGGTACGTCACCGGGGAGCTGTTTTTT. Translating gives CASSQEDRGEGYVTGELFF.

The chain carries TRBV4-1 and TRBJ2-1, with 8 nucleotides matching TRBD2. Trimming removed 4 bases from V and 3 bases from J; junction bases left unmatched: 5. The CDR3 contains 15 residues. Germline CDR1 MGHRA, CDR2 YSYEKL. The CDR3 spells CASSRTSSDYNEQFF. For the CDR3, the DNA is TGCGCCAGCAGCCGGACTAGCAGCGACTACAATGAGCAGTTCTTC.

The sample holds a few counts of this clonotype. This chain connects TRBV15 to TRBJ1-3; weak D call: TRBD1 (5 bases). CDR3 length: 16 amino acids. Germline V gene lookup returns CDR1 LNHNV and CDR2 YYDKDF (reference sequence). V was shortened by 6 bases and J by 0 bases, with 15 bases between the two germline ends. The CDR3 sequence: CATSKPAGSSGNTIYF. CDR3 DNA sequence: TGTGCCACCAGTAAGCCTGCAGGGAGCTCTGGAAACACCATATATTTT.

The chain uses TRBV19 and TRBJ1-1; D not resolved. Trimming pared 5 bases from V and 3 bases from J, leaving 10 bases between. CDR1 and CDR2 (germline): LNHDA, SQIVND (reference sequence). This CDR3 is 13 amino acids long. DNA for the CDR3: TGTGCCAGTAGTGAAGCCATTCACACTGAAGCTTTCTTT. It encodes CASSEAIHTEAFF.

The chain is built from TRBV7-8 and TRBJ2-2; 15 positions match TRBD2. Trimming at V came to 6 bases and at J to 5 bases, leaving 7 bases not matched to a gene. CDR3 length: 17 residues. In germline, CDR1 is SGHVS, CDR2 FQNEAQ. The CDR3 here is CASRSGLAGGGTGELFF. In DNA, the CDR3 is TGTGCCAGCAGATCCGGACTAGCGGGAGGGGGGACCGGGGAGCTGTTTTTT. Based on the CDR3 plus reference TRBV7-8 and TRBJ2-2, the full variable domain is GAGVSQSPRYKVAKRGQDVALRCDPISGHVSLFWYQQALGQGPEFLTYFQNEAQLDKSGLPSDRFFAERPEGSVSTLKIQRTQQEDSAVYLCASRSGLAGGGTGELFFGEGSRLTVL.